These 23 T cell receptor beta chains came from one sample sequenced in a study of control samples from healthy donors and cancer patients. Measured with immunoSEQ multiplex PCR; TCRdb has only the in-frame clones, and not every one. The repertoire includes approximately 120,000 clones, 85% to 95% of them detected once, and 0.5% to 0.7% sits in the top ten. The sample consisted of PBMCs. All receptors derive from an elderly man with head and neck cancer.

The chain uses TRBV9 and TRBJ1-2, with 11 bases fitting TRBD1. The CDR3 loop spans 15 amino acids. J lost 10 bases, V lost 4 bases, and 12 bases had no gene match. Per germline, CDR1 SGDLS and CDR2 YYNGEE. The CDR3 DNA reads as TGTGCCAGCAGCACCCGGACAGGGGGCAATAAAGTCTACACCTTC. It codes for CASSTRTGGNKVYTF.

V gene TRBV7-9 combines with J gene TRBJ1-1; D is possibly TRBD1 (5 bases). The CDR3 loop spans 13 amino acids. Trimming removed 4 bases from V and 5 bases from J, with 11 bases in between. The germline V gene encodes CDR1 SEHNR and CDR2 FQNEAQ (reference sequence). The CDR3 is CASSSWGGTEAFF. In DNA, the CDR3 is TGTGCCAGCAGCTCCTGGGGGGGGACTGAAGCTTTCTTT.

This rearrangement joins TRBV2 to TRBJ1-4; D not certain. V was clipped by 7 bases and J by 5 bases, with 8 bases between them. CDR1 SNHLY and CDR2 FYNNEI come from the germline V gene. This CDR3 has 12 residues. CDR3 DNA sequence: TGTGCCAGCATCAGTACGAATGAAAAACTGTTTTTT. Its protein is CASISTNEKLFF.

The chain employs TRBV7-9 and TRBJ2-3; no definite D call. V lost 3 bases, J lost 0 bases, and 7 bases lay in between. This CDR3 spans 14 amino acids. Looked up from germline, CDR1 is SEHNR and CDR2 is FQNEAQ (reference sequence). The CDR3 nucleotides read TGTGCCAGCAGCTTGACCCAAAGCACAGATACGCAGTATTTT. Translating gives CASSLTQSTDTQYF.

This chain joins TRBV7-9 and TRBJ2-7; TRBD2 matches 7 bases. The CDR3 is 15 residues long. Germline V gene data show CDR1 as SEHNR and CDR2 as FQNEAQ (reference sequence). V was pared by 7 bases and J by 1 base, with 10 bases of the junction left unmatched. This CDR3 reads CASTKSGVGSYEQYF. The CDR3 DNA reads TGTGCCAGCACCAAGAGCGGGGTCGGGTCCTACGAGCAGTACTTC.

This chain links TRBV4-1 with TRBJ2-3; 10 bases are shared with TRBD2. Trimming removed 6 bases from V and 4 bases from J; junction bases left unmatched: 10. The CDR3 runs to 16 residues. The germline gives CDR1 MGHRA, CDR2 YSYEKL. CDR3 region: CASRGSGGRMADTQYF. The CDR3 coding sequence is TGCGCCAGCAGGGGTAGCGGGGGGCGTATGGCAGATACGCAGTATTTT.

This chain joins TRBV6-4 and TRBJ1-2; D is unresolved. CDR3 length equals 17 residues. V shed 2 bases and J shed 8 bases, with 24 bases lying between them. Germline-derived CDR1 and CDR2 are MRHNA and SNTAGT. The CDR3 region is CASSDGREGSPGGGYTF. Here the CDR3 DNA reads TGTGCCAGCAGTGACGGGCGTGAAGGGAGTCCCGGTGGAGGCTACACCTTC.

The chain uses TRBV7-9 and TRBJ2-1; 13 positions agree with TRBD2. The germline gives CDR1 SEHNR, CDR2 FQNEAQ (reference sequence). J gave up 7 bases and V 2 bases, and 5 bases lay outside the gene matches. This CDR3 is built from 16 residues. The CDR3 DNA reads TGTGCCAGCAGCTTATCACTAGCGGGAGGGCATAATGAGCAGTTCTTC. Amino acids: CASSLSLAGGHNEQFF.

The chain combines TRBV21-1 with TRBJ2-7; the D call of TRBD2 is as the table states it, not checked on the DNA. TRBV21-1 is described as a pseudogene. The CDR3 spans 15 residues. The CDR3 DNA follows: TGTGCCAGCAGCAATGAAGCGGGAGCGGCCTACGAGCAGTACTTC. Amino acids: CASSNEAGAAYEQYF.

The rearrangement uses TRBV5-1 and TRBJ2-7; TRBD2 matches 7 bases. Per the germline V gene, CDR1 is SGHRS and CDR2 is YFSETQ. The trim removed 0 bases at V and 1 base at J, leaving 7 bases unmatched. The CDR3 length is 16 residues. As DNA, the CDR3 is TGCGCCAGCAGCTTGGGGCGAGCGGGATTATCCTACGAGCAGTACTTC. Translating gives CASSLGRAGLSYEQYF.

CDR3 sequence: CASSWGEGSGANVLTF. The DNA of the CDR3 is TGTGCCAGCAGCTGGGGAGAAGGATCTGGGGCCAACGTCCTGACTTTC. V and J are TRBV6-2 or TRBV6-3 and TRBJ2-6, with a tentative D call TRBD2 (5 bases). The ends were cut back, 6 bases at V and 1 base at J, with 13 bases in the middle. Germline CDR1 and CDR2: MNHEY and SVGEGT. The CDR3 loop spans 16 amino acids.

This chain uses TRBV6-1 with TRBJ1-1; D possibly corresponds to TRBD1 (5 bases). Germline V gives CDR1 MNHNS, CDR2 SASEGT. The CDR3 is 15 amino acids. Trimming shortened V by 3 bases and J by 10 bases, and 21 bases separated the two germline ends. CDR3 protein: CASSEPLSAKGVAFF. CDR3 in DNA: TGTGCCAGCAGTGAGCCCCTCTCAGCTAAAGGGGTAGCTTTCTTT.

This sequence joins TRBV5-1 and TRBJ1-4; D unresolved. This CDR3 contains 15 residues. Germline V gene lookup returns CDR1 SGHRS and CDR2 YFSETQ. Deletions cut 4 bases from V and 0 bases from J, with 10 bases between. The CDR3 reads CASSAWTSTNEKLFF. The CDR3 DNA is TGCGCCAGCAGCGCGTGGACGTCAACTAATGAAAAACTGTTTTTT.

The chain recombines TRBV5-1 with TRBJ2-5; possibly TRBD2 for D (6 bases). The germline V and J ends were trimmed by 4 bases and 7 bases, with 23 bases remaining between them. CDR3 size: 16 residues. Germline assignment: CDR1 SGHRS and CDR2 YFSETQ. The CDR3 loop reads CASSTGSQGQGGTQYF. For the CDR3, the DNA is TGCGCCAGCAGCACTGGCAGTCAGGGTCAGGGAGGGACCCAGTACTTC.

The chain carries TRBV29-1 and TRBJ1-5; 7 bases are a match to TRBD1. V shed 0 bases and J 0 bases; nucleotides not matched to a gene: 23. Germline lookup yields CDR1 SQVTM and CDR2 ANQGSEA. This CDR3 comprises 22 residues. The CDR3 coding sequence is TGCAGCGTTGAAGATTCGACAGGGACGACGTTCAGGGGGTTTTATAGCAATCAGCCCCAGCATTTT. Amino acids: CSVEDSTGTTFRGFYSNQPQHF.

The chain recombines TRBV4-1 with TRBJ1-5; the match to TRBD1 covers 8 bases. Germline CDR1 is MGHRA and CDR2 is YSYEKL. The CDR3 consists of 15 residues. The junction had 7 bases not matched to a gene; V was cut back by 1 base and J by 8 bases. Here the CDR3 DNA reads TGCGCCAGCAGCCAAGGAAGACAGGGGCGGGAGCCCCAGCATTTT. Its translation: CASSQGRQGREPQHF.

This chain uses TRBV7-9 with TRBJ1-1, with TRBD1 identical over 10 bases. CDR3 length equals 15 residues. With 6 bases clipped from V and 1 base from J, the junction kept 5 bases outside the gene matches. Per the germline V gene, CDR1 is SEHNR and CDR2 is FQNEAQ (reference sequence). The CDR3 DNA is TGTGCCAGCAGACGACAGGGGGCTTGGAACACTGAAGCTTTCTTT. Translating it yields CASRRQGAWNTEAFF. Combining the CDR3 with reference TRBV7-9 and TRBJ1-1 gives the whole variable domain DTGVSQNPRHKITKRGQNVTFRCDPISEHNRLYWYRQTLGQGPEFLTYFQNEAQLEKSRLLSDRFSAERPKGSFSTLEIQRTEQGDSAMYLCASRRQGAWNTEAFFGQGTRLTVV.

The chain recombines TRBV4-3 with TRBJ1-3; D ambiguous. CDR3 length equals 19 residues. Germline V gene data show CDR1 as LGHNA and CDR2 as YSLEER. V was trimmed by 3 bases and J by 2 bases, leaving 23 bases between them. CDR3 sequence (DNA): TGCGCCAGCAGCCAGGCTCTCCCGGCCGGGCCACCGCCTGGAAACACCATATATTTT. Its protein is CASSQALPAGPPPGNTIYF.

The chain joins TRBV21-1 to TRBJ2-7. TRBV21-1 is a known pseudogene. The CDR3 is made up of 12 amino acids. CDR3 sequence: CASSKGGYEQYF. The CDR3 nucleotides read TGTGCCAGCAGCAAAGGGGGTTACGAGCAGTACTTC.

V usage is TRBV5-1 and J usage is TRBJ2-7; D possibly corresponds to TRBD1 (5 bases). This CDR3 contains 16 residues. From germline, CDR1 is SGHRS and CDR2 YFSETQ. V gave up 4 bases and J gave up 0 bases, with 17 bases separating them. The CDR3 DNA reads as TGCGCCAGCAGCCCTCGACAGTCTTTCAACTCCTACGAGCAGTACTTC. Amino acid sequence: CASSPRQSFNSYEQYF. Using reference TRBV5-1 and TRBJ2-7 for the parts outside the CDR3, the full variable domain is KAGVTQTPRYLIKTRGQQVTLSCSPISGHRSVSWYQQTPGQGLQFLFEYFSETQRNKGNFPGRFSGRQFSNSRSEMNVSTLELGDSALYLCASSPRQSFNSYEQYFGPGTRLTVT.

This sequence joins TRBV19 and TRBJ1-1, with TRBD1 as a possible D gene (6 bases). Looked up from germline, CDR1 is LNHDA and CDR2 is SQIVND (reference sequence). The V end lost 10 bases, the J end lost 7 bases, and 19 bases lay between the germline ends. This CDR3 spans 13 amino acids. CDR3 in DNA: TGTGCCACAAAGAGACCAGGACAGCATGAAGCTTTCTTT. Translated: CATKRPGQHEAFF.

V usage is TRBV4-2 and J usage is TRBJ2-1, with TRBD1 matching over 11 bases. The V gene's germline CDR1 is LGHNA and CDR2 YNFKEQ. The CDR3 is made up of 21 amino acids. The ends lost 4 bases at V and 6 bases at J; junction bases unmatched: 23. The CDR3 DNA sequence: TGTGCCAGCAGCCGTCGAGGACAGGGGGCTTTCGGGGCGGGAGTAGTCAATGAGCAGTTCTTC. Its protein is CASSRRGQGAFGAGVVNEQFF.

The chain combines TRBV18 with TRBJ2-7, with 7 bases matching TRBD2. The CDR3 loop spans 15 amino acids. Trimming cost V 2 bases and J 4 bases; bases outside gene matches: 8. Germline CDR1 KGHSH, CDR2 LQKENI. CDR3 sequence: CASSPAGLEIYEQYF. CDR3 nucleotide sequence: TGTGCCAGCTCACCAGCCGGACTAGAAATATACGAGCAGTACTTC.